Given below is one TCR beta chain in context. The antigen is unknown. Next came a second PCR, run for about 7 to 12 cycles, which used a sample-barcoded 5' primer along with a J-beta primer mix. A single record per CDR3 protein comes from TCRdb applying MiXCR to the 5' RACE reads. This sample has almost 550,000 distinct CDR3 sequences; 24% occur once, and the top ten carry roughly 9.4%. This specimen belongs to a study of blood T cells in healthy people across ages. Study observations and caveats: Calculation of diversity from one million T cells yielded estimates considered to be underestimates.

The CDR3 is 16 amino acids. Germline loops: CDR1 MGHRA, CDR2 YSYEKL. This sample also belongs to another study, concerning T cells of mothers and their children.

This TCR was sampled from a boy between 10 and 17 years old in good health. Sequencing was performed on blood. This chain joins TRBV4-1 and TRBJ2-1; tentatively, D is TRBD2 (6 bases). The assigned J gene may be wrong: the sequence end matches TRBJ2-7 better. The CDR3 coding sequence is TGCGCCAGCAGCCAAGAGGAGGGAGTGAGCTCCTACGAGCAGTACTTC. It encodes CASSQEEGVSSYEQYF.